This is a list of T cell receptor beta chains from one sample in a study of blood T cells in healthy people across ages. TCRdb used MiXCR to reprocess the 5' RACE reads, holding one entry per CDR3 protein. The sample has more than 800,000 distinct CDR3 sequences, about 28% seen once; the top ten hold 17%. The sequenced sample consisted of blood. Receptor source: a woman of 80 years or more in good health. CDR3s include the opening cysteine and the closing phenylalanine or tryptophan. A D gene is named only where the DNA matches it firmly. Some rows mark clone size as missing; the rest say once, few, many or name a class of expanded clone.

j_call: TRBJ1-6
d_call: -
v_call: TRBV12-5
clone_size: -
cdr3_nt: TGTGCTAGTGGTTTGGTACGTCAGGGGAAGGTGGATTCACCCCTCCACTTT
cdr3_aa: CASGLVRQGKVDSPLHF

j_call: TRBJ2-5
d_call: TRBD2
v_call: TRBV7-2
clone_size: many
cdr3_nt: TGTGCCAGCAGTCAGGGACTAGTTCCAGAGACCCAGTACTTC
cdr3_aa: CASSQGLVPETQYF

j_call: TRBJ1-2
d_call: TRBD1
v_call: TRBV27
clone_size: many
cdr3_nt: TGTGCCAGCAGTTTAGGGTCAGGGGGCCCGTCTAACTATGGCTACACCTTC
cdr3_aa: CASSLGSGGPSNYGYTF

j_call: TRBJ1-4
d_call: TRBD1
v_call: TRBV2
clone_size: few
cdr3_nt: TGTGCCAGCAGTGTGGGACAGCCTAATGAAAAACTGTTTTTT
cdr3_aa: CASSVGQPNEKLFF

j_call: TRBJ2-3
d_call: TRBD1
v_call: TRBV6-5
clone_size: many
cdr3_nt: TGTGCCAGCAGACAATCCGGGACAGGGGCTGGGACGCAGTATTTT
cdr3_aa: CASRQSGTGAGTQYF

j_call: TRBJ1-1
d_call: -
v_call: TRBV10-3
clone_size: -
cdr3_nt: TGTGCCATTCGGACGGATTTGAACACTGAAGCTTTCTTT
cdr3_aa: CAIRTDLNTEAFF

j_call: TRBJ1-6
d_call: -
v_call: TRBV7-2
clone_size: -
cdr3_nt: TGTGCCTGCAGCGTGTCGGTTAGCTCCTATAATTCACCCCTCCACTTT
cdr3_aa: CACSVSVSSYNSPLHF

j_call: TRBJ2-3
d_call: TRBD1
v_call: TRBV5-6
clone_size: many
cdr3_nt: TGTGCCAGCAGCTTGGACAGGGGGCTTACAGATACGCAGTATTTT
cdr3_aa: CASSLDRGLTDTQYF

j_call: TRBJ1-1
d_call: TRBD1
v_call: TRBV18
clone_size: -
cdr3_nt: TGTGCCAGCTCACGCTTGAGAGACAGGGTTCTTTCGAACACTGAAGCTTTCTTT
cdr3_aa: CASSRLRDRVLSNTEAFF

j_call: TRBJ2-1
d_call: -
v_call: TRBV29-1
clone_size: many
cdr3_nt: TGCAGCGTTGTGGACCCTTTCGGACACTCCTACAATGAGCAGTTCTTC
cdr3_aa: CSVVDPFGHSYNEQFF

j_call: TRBJ2-5
d_call: -
v_call: TRBV3-1
clone_size: many
cdr3_nt: TGTGCCAGCAGCCAAGGCCGCGGGACGGCGGTCGAGACCCAGTACTTC
cdr3_aa: CASSQGRGTAVETQYF

j_call: TRBJ2-1
d_call: -
v_call: TRBV6-5
clone_size: many
cdr3_nt: TGTGCCAGCAGTTACTCGGAGCGTAGCTCCTACAATGAGCAGTTCTTC
cdr3_aa: CASSYSERSSYNEQFF

j_call: TRBJ1-5
d_call: -
v_call: TRBV20-1
clone_size: many
cdr3_nt: TGCAGTGCGAACCTACAGGGTAGTCAGCCCCAGCATTTT
cdr3_aa: CSANLQGSQPQHF

j_call: TRBJ2-3
d_call: -
v_call: TRBV12-3/TRBV12-4
clone_size: many
cdr3_nt: TGTGCCAGCGGGCTTCGTAGAACAGATACGCAGTATTTT
cdr3_aa: CASGLRRTDTQYF

j_call: TRBJ2-3
d_call: TRBD2
v_call: TRBV19
clone_size: -
cdr3_nt: TGTGCCAGTAGTCGAGGGAGGGTCCTTAGCACAGATACGCAGTATTTT
cdr3_aa: CASSRGRVLSTDTQYF

j_call: TRBJ1-2
d_call: TRBD1
v_call: TRBV2
clone_size: -
cdr3_nt: TGTGCCAGCAGTCAAACCGGGACAGGGGACGGCTACACCTTC
cdr3_aa: CASSQTGTGDGYTF

j_call: TRBJ2-7
d_call: TRBD2
v_call: TRBV5-6
clone_size: many
cdr3_nt: TGTGCCAGCAGCTATCTTAGCGGGGGGGCCTATGGGAATACCTACGAGCAGTACTTC
cdr3_aa: CASSYLSGGAYGNTYEQYF

j_call: TRBJ1-5
d_call: -
v_call: TRBV6-1
clone_size: -
cdr3_nt: TGTGCCAGCAGTATCTACAGGGATCAGCCCCAGCATTTT
cdr3_aa: CASSIYRDQPQHF

j_call: TRBJ1-2
d_call: TRBD1
v_call: TRBV7-2
clone_size: many
cdr3_nt: TGTGCCAGCAGCCCTTTATTACCGGGACAGGGTAATGGCTACACCTTC
cdr3_aa: CASSPLLPGQGNGYTF

j_call: TRBJ2-7
d_call: -
v_call: TRBV7-2
clone_size: many
cdr3_nt: TGTGCCAGCAGCTTAGCTCCCACCTACGAGCAGTACTTC
cdr3_aa: CASSLAPTYEQYF

j_call: TRBJ2-7
d_call: TRBD2
v_call: TRBV7-2
clone_size: -
cdr3_nt: TGTGCCAGCAGAAAGCTAGCGGGAGGTTTCTACGAGCAGTACTTC
cdr3_aa: CASRKLAGGFYEQYF

j_call: TRBJ1-2
d_call: -
v_call: TRBV12-3/TRBV12-4
clone_size: -
cdr3_nt: TGTGCCAGCAGTTTTACTCTAGCGACGGGCTACACCTTC
cdr3_aa: CASSFTLATGYTF

j_call: TRBJ1-4
d_call: -
v_call: TRBV6-5
clone_size: few
cdr3_nt: TGTGCCAGCACCTCTGGGGACCCTTGGGAAAAACTGTTTTTT
cdr3_aa: CASTSGDPWEKLFF

j_call: TRBJ2-1
d_call: -
v_call: TRBV19
clone_size: -
cdr3_nt: TGTGCCAGTAGTATAATCGCGGTATCCTACAATGAGCAGTTCTTC
cdr3_aa: CASSIIAVSYNEQFF

j_call: TRBJ2-7
d_call: TRBD2
v_call: TRBV28
clone_size: -
cdr3_nt: TGTGCCAGCAGTTTATTTGCGGGGGGTTCCTACGAGCAGTACTTC
cdr3_aa: CASSLFAGGSYEQYF

j_call: TRBJ2-1
d_call: TRBD2
v_call: TRBV20-1
clone_size: -
cdr3_nt: TGCAGTGCTGTAAGCGGGGACTCCTACAATGAGCAGTTCTTC
cdr3_aa: CSAVSGDSYNEQFF

j_call: TRBJ2-5
d_call: TRBD2
v_call: TRBV5-8
clone_size: -
cdr3_nt: TGTGCCAGCAGCGTTCGCGGGGGGGCTGGGATAGAGACCCAGTACTTC
cdr3_aa: CASSVRGGAGIETQYF

j_call: TRBJ1-1
d_call: TRBD1
v_call: TRBV30
clone_size: few
cdr3_nt: TGTGCCAGCCTCAGGGGGGGAACTGAAGCTTTCTTT
cdr3_aa: CASLRGGTEAFF

j_call: TRBJ2-1
d_call: TRBD1
v_call: TRBV7-8
clone_size: few
cdr3_nt: TGTGCCAGCAGCCTCCCCGGACAGGGGGTCTACAATGAGCAGTTCTTC
cdr3_aa: CASSLPGQGVYNEQFF

j_call: TRBJ1-2
d_call: -
v_call: TRBV20-1
clone_size: -
cdr3_nt: TGCAGTGCCGCCCGGGACACCTCTAACTATGGCTACACCTTC
cdr3_aa: CSAARDTSNYGYTF

j_call: TRBJ2-2
d_call: -
v_call: TRBV5-5
clone_size: -
cdr3_nt: TGTGCCAGCAGCTTGACCCCCCGGGCCCTCGATGCCCCCGGGGAGCTGTTTTTT
cdr3_aa: CASSLTPRALDAPGELFF

j_call: TRBJ2-5
d_call: TRBD2
v_call: TRBV6-6
clone_size: many
cdr3_nt: TGTGCCAGCAGTGCTACTCGGGGGGGAGAGACCCAGTACTTC
cdr3_aa: CASSATRGGETQYF

j_call: TRBJ2-3
d_call: -
v_call: TRBV9
clone_size: -
cdr3_nt: TGTGCCAACAGCGTCAGCCTCCCTGGGGGTGGAGGCACAGATACGCAGTATTTT
cdr3_aa: CANSVSLPGGGGTDTQYF

j_call: TRBJ1-2
d_call: TRBD1
v_call: TRBV7-2
clone_size: many
cdr3_nt: TGTGCCAGCAGATATCCGGGACAGGGGCTGACCGCTGGCTACACCTTC
cdr3_aa: CASRYPGQGLTAGYTF

j_call: TRBJ2-1
d_call: -
v_call: TRBV5-1
clone_size: -
cdr3_nt: TGCGCCGGCAGCTTGGAGGGTAGTTACGATGAGCAGTTCTTC
cdr3_aa: CAGSLEGSYDEQFF

j_call: TRBJ1-2
d_call: -
v_call: TRBV2
clone_size: -
cdr3_nt: TGTGCCAGCAGTGAAGCGCTCAGGGGTGGCTACACCTTC
cdr3_aa: CASSEALRGGYTF

j_call: TRBJ2-7
d_call: -
v_call: TRBV2
clone_size: -
cdr3_nt: TGTGCCAGCAGTGAGACGGACACTGGCTACGAGCAGTACTTC
cdr3_aa: CASSETDTGYEQYF

j_call: TRBJ1-2
d_call: -
v_call: TRBV2
clone_size: -
cdr3_nt: TGTGCCAGCAGTGGGCGCTCCACCGCGGGTGGCTACACCTTC
cdr3_aa: CASSGRSTAGGYTF

j_call: TRBJ2-6
d_call: -
v_call: TRBV5-6
clone_size: many
cdr3_nt: TGTGCCAGCAGCTCTACTACAGGGTCCGGGGCCAACGTCCTGACTTTC
cdr3_aa: CASSSTTGSGANVLTF

j_call: TRBJ1-2
d_call: TRBD1
v_call: TRBV12-3/TRBV12-4
clone_size: many
cdr3_nt: TGTGCCAGCACCAGATACCTTGGCAGGGGGCAAAACTATGGCTACACCTTC
cdr3_aa: CASTRYLGRGQNYGYTF

j_call: TRBJ2-5
d_call: -
v_call: TRBV5-5
clone_size: many
cdr3_nt: TGTGCCAGCAGCCGACAGGGAGGGTCGAAAGAGACCCAGTACTTC
cdr3_aa: CASSRQGGSKETQYF

j_call: TRBJ1-6
d_call: -
v_call: TRBV6-6
clone_size: few
cdr3_nt: TGTGCCAGCAGTTACTCGAACCGGGGATACAATAATTCACCCCTCCACTTT
cdr3_aa: CASSYSNRGYNNSPLHF

j_call: TRBJ2-1
d_call: -
v_call: TRBV7-2
clone_size: -
cdr3_nt: TGTGCCAGCAACTCACGCTACCTGACTAGGGGGGGGCCTTCCTCCCACAATGAGCAGTTCTTC
cdr3_aa: CASNSRYLTRGGPSSHNEQFF

j_call: TRBJ1-2
d_call: -
v_call: TRBV12-3/TRBV12-4
clone_size: once
cdr3_nt: TGTGCCAGCAGTAAGGGGAGTTATCTCTATAGCTGTGGCTACACCTTC
cdr3_aa: CASSKGSYLYSCGYTF

j_call: TRBJ2-5
d_call: -
v_call: TRBV20-1
clone_size: -
cdr3_nt: TGCAGTGCTAGCATTCAGTTCAGAGAGACCCAGTACTTC
cdr3_aa: CSASIQFRETQYF